A single sample is the source of the 21 T cell receptor beta chains below, sequenced in a study of blood T cell repertoires in COVID-19. Using immunoSEQ multiplex PCR, the repertoire was profiled, and TCRdb retains in-frame clones only, with some absent. In the table there are about 200,000 clones, 70% to 80% of which are singletons. Sequencing was done on a sample of peripheral blood. The receptors were sampled from a woman aged 40 to 50 with COVID-19, enrolled during active disease.

The CDR3 nucleotides read TGTGCCTGGAGTCCGGAGGGCTATGGCTACACCTTC. This translates into CAWSPEGYGYTF. The chain employs TRBV30 and TRBJ1-2; D gene uncertain. Per the germline V gene, CDR1 is GTSNPN and CDR2 is SVGIG (reference sequence). V dropped 2 bases and J dropped 4 bases, with 8 bases sitting between them. The CDR3 is 12 amino acids. Based on the CDR3 plus reference TRBV30 and TRBJ1-2, the full variable domain is SQTIHQWPATLVQPVGSPLSLECTVEGTSNPNLYWYRQAAGRGLQLLFYSVGIGQISSEVPQNLSASRPQDRQFILSSKKLLLSDSGFYLCAWSPEGYGYTFGSGTRLTVV.

V is TRBV30 and J is TRBJ1-6, with D perhaps TRBD1 (5 bases). Trimming removed 3 bases at V and 6 bases at J, with 18 bases between. The CDR3 totals 16 residues. CDR1 is GTSNPN, CDR2 SVGIG, per germline (reference sequence). In DNA, the CDR3 is TGTGCCTGGAGGCCCCTGGGAGGGGCGAGTAATTCACCCCTCCACTTT. It yields the protein CAWRPLGGASNSPLHF.

The gene calls are TRBV9 and TRBJ2-3, with TRBD2 as a possible D gene (5 bases). Germline assignment: CDR1 SGDLS and CDR2 YYNGEE. This CDR3 has 15 amino acids. With 6 bases removed from V and 6 bases from J, the gap between germline ends came to 20 bases. DNA for the CDR3: TGTGCCAGCACCATCGACTATTACCCCCTTGATACGCAGTATTTT. Protein sequence: CASTIDYYPLDTQYF.

The chain joins TRBV5-1 to TRBJ1-6; no definite D call. Germline loops: CDR1 SGHRS, CDR2 YFSETQ. Trimming pared 1 base from V and 9 bases from J, leaving 14 bases between. This CDR3 has 15 residues. DNA for the CDR3: TGCGCCAGCAGCTTGTCTGAGACACAGAGTTCACCCCTCCACTTT. The encoded protein is CASSLSETQSSPLHF.

The chain combines TRBV3-1 (or the pseudogene TRBV3-2) with TRBJ2-5, with TRBD1 as a possible D gene (6 bases). This CDR3 comprises 13 residues. Germline V CDR1 and CDR2: LGHDT, YNNKEL (reference sequence). Trimming shortened V by 3 bases and J by 7 bases, and 12 bases separated the two germline ends. The CDR3 nucleotides are TGTGCCAGCAGCCATGGACAGCCCGGGACCCAGTACTTC. Protein product: CASSHGQPGTQYF.

This sequence joins TRBV30 and TRBJ2-1, with D perhaps matching TRBD2 (8 bases). In germline, CDR1 is GTSNPN, CDR2 SVGIG (reference sequence). V lost 2 bases and J lost 2, with 13 bases in between. The CDR3 runs to 15 residues. The CDR3 is CAWSREGAPYNEQFF. The DNA of the CDR3 is TGTGCCTGGAGTCGGGAGGGGGCCCCCTACAATGAGCAGTTCTTC.

The chain recombines TRBV7-2 with TRBJ2-3; 8 nucleotides match TRBD2. Looked up from germline, CDR1 is SGHTA and CDR2 is FQGNSA. The CDR3 extends over 15 amino acids. V trimming: 2 bases; J trimming: 7 bases; junction bases outside the gene matches: 8. The CDR3: CASSLNAGGLNTQYF. The DNA for the CDR3 is TGTGCCAGCAGCTTAAACGCGGGAGGCCTCAATACGCAGTATTTT. Looking up the rest from reference TRBV7-2 and TRBJ2-3 gives the full variable domain: GAGVSQSPSNKVTEKGKDVELRCDPISGHTALYWYRQSLGQGLEFLIYFQGNSAPDKSGLPSDRFSAERTGGSVSTLTIQRTQQEDSAVYLCASSLNAGGLNTQYFGPGTRLTVL.

The sample holds one count of this clone. The V call is TRBV3-1 (or the pseudogene TRBV3-2), the J call TRBJ2-7, with unresolved D. The V gene lost 2 bases and the J gene lost 4 bases, with 6 bases spanning the gap. Germline V CDR1 and CDR2: LGHDT, YNNKEL (reference sequence). This CDR3 is built from 12 residues. The DNA of the CDR3 is TGTGCCAGCAGCCAAATTCAATACGAGCAGTACTTC. Protein product: CASSQIQYEQYF.

There are a few counts of this clone. V gene TRBV5-1 combines with J gene TRBJ2-7; the match to TRBD2 covers 12 bases. V trimming: 3 bases; J trimming: 3 bases; junction bases outside the gene matches: 25. The CDR3 is 22 amino acids. Germline V CDR1 and CDR2: SGHRS, YFSETQ. The CDR3: CASSSTRFSPGLAGGLFYEQYF. In DNA, the CDR3 is TGCGCCAGCAGCTCCACCCGATTTTCCCCGGGACTAGCGGGCGGATTATTCTACGAGCAGTACTTC. The full variable domain, with the rest looked up from reference TRBV5-1 and TRBJ2-7, is KAGVTQTPRYLIKTRGQQVTLSCSPISGHRSVSWYQQTPGQGLQFLFEYFSETQRNKGNFPGRFSGRQFSNSRSEMNVSTLELGDSALYLCASSSTRFSPGLAGGLFYEQYFGPGTRLTVT.

Concerning this clone itself: The same CDR3 can be traced to other DNA sequences in this sample. The CDR3 sequence is CASSLDSYSNQPQHF. Here the CDR3 DNA reads TGCGCCAGCAGCTTGGACAGTTATAGCAATCAGCCCCAGCATTTT. The genes are TRBV5-1 and TRBJ1-5; no firm D call. The CDR3 totals 15 residues. Germline V lookup: CDR1 SGHRS, CDR2 YFSETQ. V was cut by 0 bases and J by 0 bases, with 7 bases left in between.

V and J are TRBV5-1 and TRBJ1-1; 7 nucleotides line up with TRBD1. This CDR3 has 16 residues. The V segment lost 2 bases and the J segment 1 base; nucleotides outside the gene matches: 8. Germline-derived CDR1 and CDR2 are SGHRS and YFSETQ. CDR3 sequence reads: CASSFHRGTSNTEAFF. The CDR3 DNA is TGCGCCAGCAGCTTCCACAGGGGAACCTCGAACACTGAAGCTTTCTTT.

The chain combines TRBV19 with TRBJ2-7; D may be TRBD2 (6 bases). Germline V lookup: CDR1 LNHDA, CDR2 SQIVND (reference sequence). Trimming shortened V by 6 bases and J by 3 bases, and 12 bases separated the two germline ends. The length of the CDR3 is 13 residues. CDR3 in amino acids: CASSRTGVYEQYF. The DNA of the CDR3 is TGTGCCAGTAGCCGGACGGGGGTCTACGAGCAGTACTTC.

J is TRBJ1-2 and V is TRBV7-9; TRBD1 aligns across 8 bases. The CDR3 runs 14 residues. V shed 3 bases and J 8 bases; nucleotides not matched to a gene: 8. The germline gives CDR1 SEHNR, CDR2 FQNEAQ (reference sequence). The CDR3 protein is CASSLDRDLGGYTF. As DNA, the CDR3 is TGTGCCAGCAGCTTGGACAGGGACCTCGGGGGCTACACCTTC.

V gene TRBV19 combines with J gene TRBJ1-5; D might be TRBD1 (5 bases). CDR3 length: 14 residues. Trimming cost V 11 bases and J 3 bases, with 17 bases left between them. CDR1 is LNHDA and CDR2 is SQIVND in the germline V gene (reference sequence). DNA for the CDR3: TGTGCCTTTAGGCTAGGGGCAAACAATCAGCCCCAGCATTTT. Its translation is CAFRLGANNQPQHF. Full variable domain (remainder filled in from reference TRBV19 and TRBJ1-5): DGGITQSPKYLFRKEGQNVTLSCEQNLNHDAMYWYRQDPGQGLRLIYYSQIVNDFQKGDIAEGYSVSREKKESFPLTVTSAQKNPTAFYLCAFRLGANNQPQHFGDGTRLSIL.

The V and J genes are TRBV7-2 and TRBJ2-1, with 8 bases matching TRBD2. Per germline, CDR1 SGHTA and CDR2 FQGNSA. The trim removed 3 bases at V and 8 bases at J, leaving 3 bases unmatched. The CDR3 extends over 13 amino acids. CDR3 sequence reads: CASSFGGGYEQFF. In DNA, the CDR3 is TGTGCCAGCAGCTTCGGGGGGGGCTATGAGCAGTTCTTC.

The V gene is TRBV6-5, the J gene TRBJ2-3; 7 bases agree with TRBD2. V shed 6 bases, J shed 7 bases, and the junction held 10 bases outside the gene matches. In germline, CDR1 is MNHEY, CDR2 SVGAGI. CDR3 length equals 14 residues. This chain's CDR3 is CASRLSSGIYTQYF. The CDR3, as DNA: TGTGCCAGCAGACTGTCTAGCGGTATATATACGCAGTATTTT.

The chain carries TRBV5-6 and TRBJ1-1; unclear D gene. V was cut by 1 base and J by 7 bases, with 14 bases left in between. Germline assignment: CDR1 SGHDT and CDR2 YYEEEE. The CDR3 is made up of 14 amino acids. CDR3 residues: CASSLNPSTSEAFF. CDR3 bases: TGTGCCAGCAGCTTGAATCCTAGCACGAGTGAAGCTTTCTTT. The full variable domain, in which reference TRBV5-6 and TRBJ1-1 provide the parts outside the CDR3, is DAGVTQSPTHLIKTRGQQVTLRCSPKSGHDTVSWYQQALGQGPQFIFQYYEEEERQRGNFPDRFSGHQFPNYSSELNVNALLLGDSALYLCASSLNPSTSEAFFGQGTRLTVV.

This chain joins TRBV30 and TRBJ2-1, with D perhaps matching TRBD2 (6 bases). The germline V gene has CDR1 GTSNPN and CDR2 SVGIG (reference sequence). V was clipped by 2 bases and J by 4 bases, with 9 bases between them. The CDR3 runs 13 residues. The CDR3 DNA sequence: TGTGCCTGGAGTACGGGAGTTTACAATGAGCAGTTCTTC. Residues: CAWSTGVYNEQFF.

This sequence joins TRBV20-1 and TRBJ2-5; D perhaps matches TRBD2 (6 bases). Trimming removed 3 bases at V and 5 bases at J, with 10 bases between. Germline CDR1 is DFQATT and CDR2 is SNEGSKA (reference sequence). The CDR3 spans 12 residues. CDR3 nucleotide sequence: TGCAGTGCTAGTCCTAGCGCGGAGACCCAGTACTTC. Amino acids: CSASPSAETQYF.

This rearrangement joins TRBV7-9 to TRBJ1-2, with D perhaps TRBD1 (5 bases). The CDR3 extends over 15 amino acids. Germline CDR1 and CDR2: SEHNR and FQNEAQ (reference sequence). The V end was cut by 1 base, the J end by 2 bases, with 11 bases between. The CDR3 nucleotides read TGTGCCAGCAGCTTAGAGGTCAGGACAAACTATGGCTACACCTTC. It codes for CASSLEVRTNYGYTF. The variable domain in full, with the rest retrieved from reference TRBV7-9 and TRBJ1-2, is DTGVSQNPRHKITKRGQNVTFRCDPISEHNRLYWYRQTLGQGPEFLTYFQNEAQLEKSRLLSDRFSAERPKGSFSTLEIQRTEQGDSAMYLCASSLEVRTNYGYTFGSGTRLTVV.

The chain employs TRBV5-1 and TRBJ2-5; no clear D gene. V was shortened by 1 base and J by 2 bases, with 9 bases between the two germline ends. The V gene's germline CDR1 is SGHRS and CDR2 YFSETQ. The CDR3 runs 14 residues. The CDR3 sequence: CASSLRITQETQYF. In DNA form, the CDR3 reads TGCGCCAGCAGCTTGCGCATTACACAAGAGACCCAGTACTTC.